This T cell receptor (beta chain) appears in the sequencing data of a study of blood T cell repertoires in COVID-19. CDR3 size: 14 residues. Looked up from germline, CDR1 is MNHNY and CDR2 is SVGAGI (reference sequence). The trim removed 6 bases at V and 4 bases at J, leaving 6 bases unmatched. Clones were read by immunoSEQ multiplex PCR, and TCRdb kept only the in-frame ones, dropping some. The data show some 220,000 clones, with almost 85% seen just once and roughly 4% held by the top ten. This chain joins TRBV6-6 and TRBJ2-7, with 10 bases that match TRBD2. The sample was peripheral blood. The receptor comes from a man in his fifties with acute or convalescent COVID-19. The CDR3 region has the DNA TGTGCCAGCAGAGCGGGAGGGCCCTCTTACGAGCAGTACTTC. Translated: CASRAGGPSYEQYF.